These T cell receptor beta chains were read from a single sample in a study. TCRdb used MiXCR to reprocess the RT-PCR reads, holding one entry per CDR3 protein. The sample includes hundreds of thousands of distinct CDR3 sequences, more than 13% of them seen just once. Input material: memory CD4+ T cells from blood. All receptors come from a female donor in good health, serving as a healthy control. Both conserved end residues are part of each CDR3. The D gene is left open where the match is weak. Where a row states a size, it is once, few, many or the class of an expanded clone; other rows omit it.

TRBJ1-1 | TRBD1 | TRBV6-5 | 15 | . | TGTGCCAGCAATTCTAAGGGGGCTTGGAACACTGAAGCTTTCTTT | CASNSKGAWNTEAFF
TRBJ1-2 | . | TRBV20-1 | 14 | few | TGCAGTGCCACTACGCAAACAGGATTTCGGGGCTACACCTTC | CSATTQTGFRGYTF
TRBJ1-2 | . | TRBV29-1 | 13 | many | TGCAGCGTTGCGAAAGCGTATGAGACTGGCTACACCTTC | CSVAKAYETGYTF
TRBJ2-2 | TRBD1 | TRBV7-2 | 15 | few | TGTGCCAGCAGCTTTATCACAGGGGGCGGCGGGGAGCTGTTTTTT | CASSFITGGGGELFF
TRBJ1-5 | . | TRBV20-1 | 12 | many | TGCAGTGCTAGAGATCAGAGTCAGCCCCAGCATTTT | CSARDQSQPQHF
TRBJ2-2 | TRBD1 | TRBV9 | 16 | many | TGTGCCAGCAGCACGGGACAGTCACGGGGAACCGGGGAGCTGTTTTTT | CASSTGQSRGTGELFF
TRBJ2-2 | . | TRBV30 | 13 | few | TGTGCCTGGAGTGTACATGGGTCCGGGGAGCTGTTTTTT | CAWSVHGSGELFF
TRBJ1-4 | . | TRBV5-8 | 15 | . | TGTGCCAGCAGCTTGATCGGCCTAACAGGAGAAAAACTGTTTTTT | CASSLIGLTGEKLFF
TRBJ2-2 | . | TRBV5-1 | 18 | few | TGCGCCAGCAGCTTGGCTCGAGGCTCCCAGATTTCCACCGGGGAGCTGTTTTTT | CASSLARGSQISTGELFF
TRBJ2-7 | . | TRBV6-2/TRBV6-3 | 15 | . | TGTGCCAGCAGTTTGGCGGGACAGCTACCCTACGAGCAGTACTTC | CASSLAGQLPYEQYF
TRBJ2-5 | . | TRBV7-8 | 16 | many | TGTGCCAGCAGCTTAAGCTCGACCCTGGGCTCAGAGACCCAGTACTTC | CASSLSSTLGSETQYF
TRBJ1-1 | . | TRBV7-9 | 13 | many | TGTGCCAGCAGCTTCGTCACCGACACTGAAGCTTTCTTT | CASSFVTDTEAFF
TRBJ2-3 | . | TRBV20-1 | 13 | many | TGCAGTGCCCTTCCGTCAGTCACAGATACGCAGTATTTT | CSALPSVTDTQYF
TRBJ2-5 | . | TRBV7-3 | 13 | . | TGTGCCAGCAGCTTCGGGAATGGGGAGACCCAGTACTTC | CASSFGNGETQYF
TRBJ2-2 | TRBD2 | TRBV7-3 | 17 | few | TGTGCCAGCAGCTTAAGCCCGGGGGGACTGAACACCGGGGAGCTGTTTTTT | CASSLSPGGLNTGELFF
TRBJ1-2 | TRBD1 | TRBV30 | 14 | few | TGTGCCTGGAGTTGGAGCAGGGGGGACTATGGCTACACCTTC | CAWSWSRGDYGYTF
TRBJ2-5 | TRBD2 | TRBV27 | 16 | . | TGTGCCAGCAGTTCTCAGGACGGGGGGGCCTTAGAGACCCAGTACTTC | CASSSQDGGALETQYF
TRBJ1-6 | . | TRBV20-1 | 17 | . | TGCAGTGCTAGAGATTTCGCCAAGGGACACTGGGGTTCACCCCTCCACTTT | CSARDFAKGHWGSPLHF